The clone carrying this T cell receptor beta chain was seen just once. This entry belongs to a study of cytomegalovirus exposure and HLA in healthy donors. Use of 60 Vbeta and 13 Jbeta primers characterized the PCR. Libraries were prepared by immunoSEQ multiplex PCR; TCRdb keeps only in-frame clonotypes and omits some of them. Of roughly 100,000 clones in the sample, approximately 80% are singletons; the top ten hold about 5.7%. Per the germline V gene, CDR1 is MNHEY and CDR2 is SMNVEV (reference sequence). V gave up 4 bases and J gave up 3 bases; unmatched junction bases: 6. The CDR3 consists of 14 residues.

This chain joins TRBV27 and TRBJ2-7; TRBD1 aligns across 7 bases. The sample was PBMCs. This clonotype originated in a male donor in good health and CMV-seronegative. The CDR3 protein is CASSYRTGGYEQYF. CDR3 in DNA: TGTGCCAGCAGTTACCGGACAGGTGGCTACGAGCAGTACTTC.